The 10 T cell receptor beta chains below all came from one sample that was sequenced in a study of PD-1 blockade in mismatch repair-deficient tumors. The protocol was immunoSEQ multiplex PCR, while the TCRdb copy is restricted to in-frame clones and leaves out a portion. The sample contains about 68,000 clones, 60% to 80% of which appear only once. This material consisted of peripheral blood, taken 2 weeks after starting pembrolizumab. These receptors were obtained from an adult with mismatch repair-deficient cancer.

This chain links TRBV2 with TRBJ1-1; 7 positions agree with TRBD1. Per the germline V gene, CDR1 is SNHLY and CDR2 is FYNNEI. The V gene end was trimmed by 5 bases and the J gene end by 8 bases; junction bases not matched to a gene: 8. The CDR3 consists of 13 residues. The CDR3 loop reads CASSQQGNFEAFF. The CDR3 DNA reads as TGTGCCAGCAGTCAACAGGGGAACTTCGAAGCTTTCTTT.

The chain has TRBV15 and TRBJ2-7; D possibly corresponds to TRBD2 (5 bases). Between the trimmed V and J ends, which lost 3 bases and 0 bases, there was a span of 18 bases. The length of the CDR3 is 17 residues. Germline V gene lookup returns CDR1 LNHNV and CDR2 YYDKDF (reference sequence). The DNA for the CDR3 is TGTGCCACCAGCAGCCCCAGATCGGAGCGGAACTCCTACGAGCAGTACTTC. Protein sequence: CATSSPRSERNSYEQYF. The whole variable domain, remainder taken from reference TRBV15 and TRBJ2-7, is DAMVIQNPRYQVTQFGKPVTLSCSQTLNHNVMYWYQQKSSQAPKLLFHYYDKDFNNEADTPDNFQSRRPNTSFCFLDIRSPGLGDTAMYLCATSSPRSERNSYEQYFGPGTRLTVT.

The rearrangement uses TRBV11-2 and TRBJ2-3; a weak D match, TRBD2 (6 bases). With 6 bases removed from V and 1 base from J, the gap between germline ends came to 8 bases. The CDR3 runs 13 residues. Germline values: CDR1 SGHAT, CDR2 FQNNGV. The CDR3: CASSPSGTDTQYF. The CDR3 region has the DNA TGTGCCAGCAGTCCTAGCGGCACAGATACGCAGTATTTT.

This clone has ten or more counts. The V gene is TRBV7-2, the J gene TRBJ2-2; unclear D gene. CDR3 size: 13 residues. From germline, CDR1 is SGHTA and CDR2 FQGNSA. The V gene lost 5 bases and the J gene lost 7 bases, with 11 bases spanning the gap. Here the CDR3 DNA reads TGTGCCAGCAGCGGTCGGCCGGACGGGGAGCTGTTTTTT. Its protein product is CASSGRPDGELFF.

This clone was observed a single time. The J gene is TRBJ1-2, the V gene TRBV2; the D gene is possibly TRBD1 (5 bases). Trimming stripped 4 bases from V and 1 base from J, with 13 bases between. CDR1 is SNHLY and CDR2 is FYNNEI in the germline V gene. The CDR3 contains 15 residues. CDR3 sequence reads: CASSAGAGNNYGYTF. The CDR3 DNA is TGTGCCAGCAGTGCCGGGGCAGGGAATAACTATGGCTACACCTTC.

Here the CDR3 DNA reads TGCGCCAGCAGCTTGAAGGCTAGCGGGAGTGGCTCAGATACGCAGTATTTT. Translating gives CASSLKASGSGSDTQYF. The chain carries TRBV5-1 and TRBJ2-3; 10 nucleotides align to TRBD2. The CDR3 totals 17 residues. The ends lost 1 base at V and 4 bases at J; junction bases unmatched: 9. Germline values: CDR1 SGHRS, CDR2 YFSETQ.

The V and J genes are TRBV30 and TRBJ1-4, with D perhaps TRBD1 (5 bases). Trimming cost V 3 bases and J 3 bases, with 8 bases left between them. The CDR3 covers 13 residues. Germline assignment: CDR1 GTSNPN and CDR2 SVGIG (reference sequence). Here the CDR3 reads CAWSLGANEKLFF. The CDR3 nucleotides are TGTGCCTGGAGCCTGGGGGCTAATGAAAAACTGTTTTTT.

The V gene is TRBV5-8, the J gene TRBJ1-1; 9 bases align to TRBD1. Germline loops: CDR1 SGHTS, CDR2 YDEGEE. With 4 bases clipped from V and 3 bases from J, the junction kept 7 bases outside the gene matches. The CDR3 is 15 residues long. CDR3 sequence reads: CASSLGTGWDTEAFF. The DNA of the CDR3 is TGTGCCAGCAGCCTGGGGACAGGGTGGGACACTGAAGCTTTCTTT.

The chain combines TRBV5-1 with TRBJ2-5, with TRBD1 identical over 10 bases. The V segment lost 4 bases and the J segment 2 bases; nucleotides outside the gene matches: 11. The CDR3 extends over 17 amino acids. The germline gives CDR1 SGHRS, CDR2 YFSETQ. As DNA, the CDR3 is TGCGCCAGCAGCCGAGACGGGACAGGGGTACGGCAAGAGACCCAGTACTTC. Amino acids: CASSRDGTGVRQETQYF.

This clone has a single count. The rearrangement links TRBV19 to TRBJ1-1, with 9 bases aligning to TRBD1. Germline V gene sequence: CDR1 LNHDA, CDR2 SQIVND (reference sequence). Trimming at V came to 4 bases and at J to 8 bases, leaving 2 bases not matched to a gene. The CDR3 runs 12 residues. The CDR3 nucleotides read TGTGCCAGTAGTAACAGGGGGCGGGAAGCTTTCTTT. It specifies CASSNRGREAFF.